In this sample, the clone carrying this T cell receptor (beta chain) turned up once. This entry belongs to a study of blood T cell repertoires in COVID-19. V dropped 4 bases and J dropped 8 bases, with 17 bases sitting between them. The CDR3 runs 13 residues. CDR1 and CDR2 (germline): SQVTM, ANQGSEA. Some clones are missing from TCRdb's copy, which holds only in-frame ones; the method was immunoSEQ multiplex PCR. The data show 150,000 or so clones, around 89% seen once. V usage is TRBV29-1 and J usage is TRBJ1-2; the D gene is possibly TRBD1 (5 bases). The sample was peripheral blood. The clonotype comes from a man younger than 35 with COVID-19, enrolled during active disease. The CDR3 loop is CSVGGSARVGYTF. CDR3 bases: TGCAGCGTTGGGGGCAGCGCGAGAGTGGGCTACACCTTC.